This T cell receptor (beta chain) appears in the sequencing data of a study of blood T cell repertoires in COVID-19. Germline CDR1 and CDR2: SGHRS and YFSETQ. CDR3 length: 14 residues. J gave up 4 bases and V 0 bases, and 3 bases lay outside the gene matches. The protocol was immunoSEQ multiplex PCR, while the TCRdb copy is restricted to in-frame clones and leaves out a portion. The repertoire includes 15,000 to 20,000 clones, about 88% of them detected once, and approximately 9.9% sits in the top ten. The sequence derives from a man between 40 and 49 years old with active COVID-19. What was sequenced was peripheral blood. The rearrangement uses TRBV5-1 and TRBJ2-5; 7 bases agree with TRBD2. CDR3 bases: TGCGCCAGCAGCTTGGAGGGGAGGGGAGAGACCCAGTACTTC. This translates into CASSLEGRGETQYF.